Listed below are T cell receptor beta chains from one sample, sequenced in a study of blood T cells in healthy people across ages. TCRdb reanalysed the 5' RACE reads using MiXCR and keeps one entry per CDR3 protein. The sample yields hundreds of thousands of distinct CDR3 sequences, approximately 53% seen once. What was sequenced was blood. The origin of the receptors is a man between 35 and 55 years old in good health. Both conserved end residues are part of each CDR3. A D gene is named only where the DNA matches it firmly. Not all rows give a size; the values are once, few, many and, for expanded clones, a class.

D gene,V gene,clone size,J gene,CDR3 DNA,CDR3 protein
-,TRBV14,-,TRBJ2-5,TGTGCCAGCAGCCAACTGGAAAAAGAGACCCAGTACTTC,CASSQLEKETQYF
TRBD1,TRBV12-3/TRBV12-4,-,TRBJ1-2,TGTGCCAGCAGCCAGGGGGATGACTATGGCTACACCTTC,CASSQGDDYGYTF
TRBD2,TRBV29-1,-,TRBJ2-5,TGCAGGTCCACCAGGACTAGAGGGCAGTACTTC,CRSTRTRGQYF
-,TRBV7-2,few,TRBJ1-5,TGTGCCAGCAGCTTAGAAGGGCCCCAGCATTTT,CASSLEGPQHF
-,TRBV21-1,-,TRBJ2-7,TGTGCCAGCAGCAAAGTGAGCGGGATATCCGTCCACGGGCAGTACTTC,CASSKVSGISVHGQYF
TRBD2,TRBV7-8,-,TRBJ2-3,TGTGCCAGCAGCTTAAAGGCGGGGACTATACGCACAGATACGCAGTATTTT,CASSLKAGTIRTDTQYF
-,TRBV5-1,-,TRBJ1-6,TGCGCCAGCAGCTTGGCCGGGATTGACACCGATAATTCACCCCTCCACTTT,CASSLAGIDTDNSPLHF
-,TRBV27,few,TRBJ2-5,TGTGCCACCGGAGGCTTTCAAGAGACCCAGTACTTC,CATGGFQETQYF
-,TRBV28,-,TRBJ2-7,TGTGCCAGCAGCGAGGTCACCCAGTACTTC,CASSEVTQYF
TRBD1,TRBV5-1,few,TRBJ1-1,TGCGCCAGCAGCTCCCCTGAGACAGGGCAGGGCACTGAAGCTTTCTTT,CASSSPETGQGTEAFF
-,TRBV6-5,-,TRBJ1-6,TGTGCCAGCAGTTACTCAGTTGGGGGCTCGAGCTCCTATAATTCACCCCTCCACTTT,CASSYSVGGSSSYNSPLHF
TRBD2,TRBV24-1,-,TRBJ2-2,TGTGCCACCAGTAGCGGGGGAGTCGGGGAGCTGTTTTTT,CATSSGGVGELFF
-,TRBV6-6,once,TRBJ2-5,TGTGCCAGCAGTTACGTCAAGGGTGAGCAGTACTTC,CASSYVKGEQYF
TRBD2,TRBV25-1,few,TRBJ2-5,TGTGCCAGCAGGGGCGGGATAGCGGGGGTCAATGAGCAGTACTTC,CASRGGIAGVNEQYF
-,TRBV29-1,once,TRBJ2-7,TGCAGCGTTGATCGGCTGGAGGGGGGGGGCGACGAGCAGTACTTC,CSVDRLEGGGDEQYF
TRBD2,TRBV28,once,TRBJ2-3,TGTGCCAGCAGTTTCGTGGGACTAGGCCCAGATACGCAGTATTTT,CASSFVGLGPDTQYF
TRBD1,TRBV11-2,-,TRBJ1-5,TGTGCCAGCAGCCCCCGGGACAGTGAAGGGCAGCCCCAGCATTTT,CASSPRDSEGQPQHF
-,TRBV4-1,-,TRBJ2-3,TGCGCCAGCAGCCAGACAGGCCCAAAGTATTTT,CASSQTGPKYF
TRBD2,TRBV28,-,TRBJ2-4,TGTGCCAGCAGCCCTAGGGGAGGGCCAGCCAAAAACATTCAGTACTTC,CASSPRGGPAKNIQYF
-,TRBV9,-,TRBJ2-1,TGTGCCAGCAGCGTAGTACAGTCCTTCGATGAGCAGTTCTTC,CASSVVQSFDEQFF
-,TRBV5-1,-,TRBJ2-4,TGCGCCAGCAGCTCCGAAGGAACGGGGCCACCCCCGGCCAAAAACATTCAGTACTTC,CASSSEGTGPPPAKNIQYF
-,TRBV10-3,-,TRBJ2-3,TGTGCGAGTCAGGGGAACACAGATACGCAGTATTTT,CASQGNTDTQYF
-,TRBV20-1,-,TRBJ2-7,TGCAGTGCCTTCTACAATGAGCAGTACTTC,CSAFYNEQYF
-,TRBV5-1,few,TRBJ1-2,TGCGCCAGCAGCTTGTCAGCTATCTATGGCTACACCTTC,CASSLSAIYGYTF
-,TRBV4-3,-,TRBJ2-3,TGCGCCAGCAGCCAAGATGAGAGGGCGGATACGCAGTATTTT,CASSQDERADTQYF
-,TRBV20-1,-,TRBJ2-6,TGCAGTGCTGAAATCCCTTCTGGGGCCAACGTCCTGACTTTC,CSAEIPSGANVLTF
-,TRBV7-9,-,TRBJ2-7,TGTGCCAGCAGCCCCGGGGGCGGAAGCGTATCGTACTCCTACGAGCAGTACTTC,CASSPGGGSVSYSYEQYF
-,TRBV21-1,few,TRBJ1-2,TGTGCCAGCAGCAAGGCGGGACAGGGGGCGCGGAACGCTAACTATGGCTACACCTTC,CASSKAGQGARNANYGYTF
-,TRBV28,-,TRBJ2-3,TGTGCCAGCGGTTCAGCGGGTTCGTCAGATACGCAGTATTTT,CASGSAGSSDTQYF
TRBD1,TRBV12-3/TRBV12-4,few,TRBJ1-2,TGTGCCAGCACGGTTTCTGGAGGTGGGAGGGACAGAGGAAACTATGGCTACACCTTC,CASTVSGGGRDRGNYGYTF
TRBD1,TRBV29-1,-,TRBJ2-5,TGCAGCGCCCTCCGACAGGGTGCTCAAGAGACCCAGTACTTC,CSALRQGAQETQYF
-,TRBV5-1,-,TRBJ1-4,TGCGCCAGCAGCTTGGGGCAGAATGAAAAACTGTTTTTT,CASSLGQNEKLFF
TRBD1,TRBV9,-,TRBJ1-4,TGTGCCAGCAGCCCCCGGACAGGGACGAATGAAAAACTGTTTTTT,CASSPRTGTNEKLFF
TRBD2,TRBV27,-,TRBJ2-5,TGTGCCAGCAGTTTACTAGCGGGAGGAAAAAGTTCAGAGACCCAGTACTTC,CASSLLAGGKSSETQYF
-,TRBV20-1,-,TRBJ2-5,TGCAGTGCACCGGGACGGCATCAAGAGACCCAGTACTTC,CSAPGRHQETQYF
TRBD2,TRBV5-1,-,TRBJ2-5,TGCGCCAGCAGCGGGACCCCCACTAGCGGGAGTACTGAGCAGTACTTC,CASSGTPTSGSTEQYF
TRBD2,TRBV9,-,TRBJ2-5,TGTGCCAGCAGCGTAACGGGAGGGCGGGAGACCCAGTACTTC,CASSVTGGRETQYF
TRBD1,TRBV7-3,-,TRBJ2-5,TGTGCCAGCAGCCATTCCGGGACAGGGCCCCAAGAGACCCAGTACTTC,CASSHSGTGPQETQYF
-,TRBV28,-,TRBJ1-5,TGTGCCAGCAGTCAAGGGGTGGAGGGCAATCAGCCCCAGCATTTT,CASSQGVEGNQPQHF
TRBD1,TRBV3-1,once,TRBJ2-1,TGTGCCAGCAGCCAAGGACGACCGGACAGGCGATACAATGAGCAGTTCTTC,CASSQGRPDRRYNEQFF
TRBD2,TRBV20-1,few,TRBJ2-7,TGCAGTGCTAGAGATCGGCGGGAGGGGACCTACGAGCAGTACTTC,CSARDRREGTYEQYF
-,TRBV25-1,-,TRBJ1-6,TGTGCCAGCAGTGAATCAGGAGGGGATTCACCCCTCCACTTT,CASSESGGDSPLHF
-,TRBV24-1,-,TRBJ2-1,TGTGCCACCATGGGCGAGGGGGAGATCCCACACGAGCAGTTCTTC,CATMGEGEIPHEQFF
-,TRBV7-3,-,TRBJ1-1,TGTGCCAGCCTTGACAGCACGAACAGTGAAGCTTTCTTT,CASLDSTNSEAFF
TRBD1,TRBV29-1,-,TRBJ1-2,TGCAGCGTTGAAGGGGGACAGGGGGTCCCCTATGGCTACACCTTC,CSVEGGQGVPYGYTF
TRBD1,TRBV11-2,-,TRBJ2-2,TGTGCCAGCAGCACCCGGACAGGGGAAAACACCGGGGAGCTGTTTTTT,CASSTRTGENTGELFF
TRBD1,TRBV4-2,few,TRBJ2-2,TGTGCCAGCAGCCAAGACCCCAGGGGGCCCGGGGAGCTGTTTTTT,CASSQDPRGPGELFF
-,TRBV6-5,-,TRBJ2-1,TGTGCCAGCGGTTTACGAGGGGAAAAGCAGTTCTTC,CASGLRGEKQFF
-,TRBV7-6,-,TRBJ2-5,TGTGCCAGCAGCTGGGGGAGCCAGACCCAGTACTTC,CASSWGSQTQYF
-,TRBV4-2,-,TRBJ2-3,TGTGCCAGCAGCCAACAGCTGGGGGACGACACAGATACGCAGTATTTT,CASSQQLGDDTDTQYF
-,TRBV29-1,few,TRBJ2-1,TGCAGCGCTTTCTACAATGAGCAGTTCTTC,CSAFYNEQFF